This paragraph reports one TCR beta chain. These data come from a study of Graves' ophthalmopathy and Graves' hyperthyroidism. CDR3 regions of TCR beta were amplified from RNA transcripts. Second-round multiplex PCR came after first-round RT-PCR with HTBI primers. MiXCR, applied by TCRdb to the multiplex PCR reads, yields one record per CDR3 protein. The table includes 600,000 to 950,000 distinct CDR3 sequences, roughly two fifths detected once. CDR1 is ENHRY, CDR2 SYGVKD, per germline. Between the trimmed V and J ends, which lost 10 bases and 1 base, there was a span of 17 bases. The CDR3 consists of 15 residues.

The sample consisted of peripheral blood. This chain joins TRBV10-3 and TRBJ1-5; TRBD1 is a possible D gene (6 bases). This TCR came from an adult man with Graves' ophthalmopathy. In DNA form, the CDR3 reads TGTGCCAGCAGAGGGGGGAGGCGGAGCAATCAGCCCCAGCATTTT. Encoded protein: CASRGGRRSNQPQHF.